This paragraph reports one T cell receptor beta chain. TCRdb itself ran the 5' RACE reads through MiXCR, one entry per CDR3 protein. The repertoire holds about 83,000 distinct CDR3 sequences, with about 13% as singletons. This CDR3 is 16 amino acids long. Germline V gene data show CDR1 as MNHEY and CDR2 as SVGAGI. V lost 7 bases to trimming and J lost 4 bases; unmatched junction nucleotides: 11. The data were taken from a study of early T cells in non-severe SARS-CoV-2 infection. This chain joins TRBV6-5 and TRBJ2-1; 9 bases match TRBD2. The sequence was obtained from an adult who was a healthcare worker with PCR-confirmed SARS-CoV-2 infection or an uninfected control (not recorded which). The sample taken for sequencing was whole blood. CDR3 nucleotide sequence: TGTGCCAGCACCTTTAGAGCGGGGGGCCCGTACAATGAGCAGTTCTTC. Its protein is CASTFRAGGPYNEQFF.